Listed below are T cell receptor beta chains from one sample, sequenced in a study of HIV-infected patients and healthy controls. TCRdb called the 5' RACE reads again in MiXCR, with one record for every CDR3 protein. Seen here are approximately 7,700 distinct CDR3 sequences, 5% to 6.5% observed once, and the top ten hold approximately 22%. Sequenced here: blood, sampled before antiretroviral therapy. The receptors were gathered from an adult with HIV infection. The CDR3 runs from the conserved cysteine through the conserved F or W. A D gene is named only where the DNA matches it firmly. For some rows the clone size is stated as once, few or many, or as a class when expanded; others skip it.

CDR3 DNA: TGCGCCAGCAGCTTGGAGGGGGGGACCTCAGAGACCCAGTACTTC
CDR3 protein: CASSLEGGTSETQYF
J gene: TRBJ2-5
V gene: TRBV5-1
clone size: many
D gene: .

CDR3 DNA: TGTGCCAGCAGGCTAGCGGGGGGTACCTACAATGAGCAGTTCTTC
CDR3 protein: CASRLAGGTYNEQFF
J gene: TRBJ2-1
V gene: TRBV3-1
clone size: medium-sized
D gene: TRBD2

CDR3 DNA: TGTGCCATCAGCGGGACAGGGGAAGGCTACACCTTC
CDR3 protein: CAISGTGEGYTF
J gene: TRBJ1-2
V gene: TRBV10-3
clone size: .
D gene: TRBD1

CDR3 DNA: TGCGCCAGCAGCCAAGGACTAGCGGGGGGGCAGGATACGCAGTATTTT
CDR3 protein: CASSQGLAGGQDTQYF
J gene: TRBJ2-3
V gene: TRBV4-1
clone size: medium-sized
D gene: TRBD2

CDR3 DNA: TGTGCCAGCGCGGGACAGGGGTTCGACTATGGCTACACCTTC
CDR3 protein: CASAGQGFDYGYTF
J gene: TRBJ1-2
V gene: TRBV2
clone size: medium-sized
D gene: TRBD1

CDR3 DNA: TGTGCCAGCAGTTATTCTAGCAATCAGCCCCAGCATTTT
CDR3 protein: CASSYSSNQPQHF
J gene: TRBJ1-5
V gene: TRBV6-5
clone size: .
D gene: .

CDR3 DNA: TGTGCCAGCAGCCAAGATAGATTGACTATTAACTATGGCTACACCTTC
CDR3 protein: CASSQDRLTINYGYTF
J gene: TRBJ1-2
V gene: TRBV14
clone size: many
D gene: .

CDR3 DNA: TGTGCCAGCAGCTTACCTAGCGGGGAGACCCAGTACTTC
CDR3 protein: CASSLPSGETQYF
J gene: TRBJ2-5
V gene: TRBV7-6
clone size: many
D gene: TRBD2

CDR3 DNA: TGTGCCAGCAGCCAAGTTAGGGCGGGGCCGAACACTGAAGCTTTCTTT
CDR3 protein: CASSQVRAGPNTEAFF
J gene: TRBJ1-1
V gene: TRBV4-2
clone size: many
D gene: .

CDR3 DNA: TGTGCCAGCAGCCTCACAGGGGAGCCTAATGAAAAACTGTTTTTT
CDR3 protein: CASSLTGEPNEKLFF
J gene: TRBJ1-4
V gene: TRBV7-3
clone size: many
D gene: TRBD1

CDR3 DNA: TGTGCCAGCACATTTAGGGGGCCTGGACAGGGTGGCACAGATACGCAGTATTTT
CDR3 protein: CASTFRGPGQGGTDTQYF
J gene: TRBJ2-3
V gene: TRBV27
clone size: medium-sized
D gene: TRBD1

CDR3 DNA: TGTGCCAGTAGCCCGGGACAGCTGAACACTGAAGCTTTCTTT
CDR3 protein: CASSPGQLNTEAFF
J gene: TRBJ1-1
V gene: TRBV19
clone size: medium-sized
D gene: TRBD1

CDR3 DNA: TGTGCCAGCAGCACAGGGCGACAGGGGGGCCCTAATGAAAAACTGTTTTTT
CDR3 protein: CASSTGRQGGPNEKLFF
J gene: TRBJ1-4
V gene: TRBV7-9
clone size: many
D gene: TRBD1

CDR3 DNA: TGTGCCAGCAGTTACGGTGTGGAGTTCGAGCAGTACTTC
CDR3 protein: CASSYGVEFEQYF
J gene: TRBJ2-7
V gene: TRBV6-5
clone size: medium-sized
D gene: .

CDR3 DNA: TGTGCCAGCAGCGCGGGGACAGATTACGAGCAGTACTTC
CDR3 protein: CASSAGTDYEQYF
J gene: TRBJ2-7
V gene: TRBV7-9
clone size: many
D gene: .

CDR3 DNA: TGTGCCAGCAGTCGTACAGGGGCGGGACGCTACGAGCAGTACTTC
CDR3 protein: CASSRTGAGRYEQYF
J gene: TRBJ2-7
V gene: TRBV27
clone size: many
D gene: .

CDR3 DNA: TGCAGTGCTAGCCGGACAGACCAAGAGACCCAGTACTTC
CDR3 protein: CSASRTDQETQYF
J gene: TRBJ2-5
V gene: TRBV20-1
clone size: many
D gene: .

CDR3 DNA: TGTGCCAGCAGTAACACAGGGCCAGGGGCAGATACGCAGTATTTT
CDR3 protein: CASSNTGPGADTQYF
J gene: TRBJ2-3
V gene: TRBV6-6
clone size: medium-sized
D gene: .

CDR3 DNA: TGTGCCAGCAGCCAAGGGATTGAGGACGGCTATGGCTACACCTTC
CDR3 protein: CASSQGIEDGYGYTF
J gene: TRBJ1-2
V gene: TRBV4-2
clone size: many
D gene: .